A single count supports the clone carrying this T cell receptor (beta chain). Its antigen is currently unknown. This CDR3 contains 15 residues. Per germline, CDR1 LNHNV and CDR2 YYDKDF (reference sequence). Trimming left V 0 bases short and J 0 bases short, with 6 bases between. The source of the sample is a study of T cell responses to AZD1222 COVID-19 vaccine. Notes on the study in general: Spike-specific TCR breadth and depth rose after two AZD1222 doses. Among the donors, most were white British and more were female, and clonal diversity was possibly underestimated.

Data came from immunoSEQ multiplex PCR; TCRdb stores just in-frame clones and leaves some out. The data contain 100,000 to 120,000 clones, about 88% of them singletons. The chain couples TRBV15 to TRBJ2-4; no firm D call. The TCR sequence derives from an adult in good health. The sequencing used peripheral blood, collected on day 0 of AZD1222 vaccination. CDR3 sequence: CATSRDKGAKNIQYF. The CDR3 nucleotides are TGTGCCACCAGCAGAGATAAAGGAGCCAAAAACATTCAGTACTTC.